A single TCR beta chain is shown here with its context. This entry comes from a study of blood T cell repertoires in COVID-19. CDR1 MNHEY and CDR2 SVGAGI come from the germline V gene. V gave up 6 bases and J gave up 5 bases; unmatched junction bases: 9. The CDR3 is 15 residues long. In assigning cohorts, the study relied on participant-reported clinical history. Generated by immunoSEQ multiplex PCR, the TCRdb table keeps only in-frame clones and is missing some. The data contain approximately 260,000 clones, 84% of them singletons. The genes are TRBV6-5 and TRBJ1-5, with TRBD1 identical over 8 bases. This TCR derives from a man aged 25-45 years with acute COVID-19. The sequenced material came from PBMCs or T cells enriched from blood (not recorded which). The CDR3 region is CASREDRATYQPQHF. In DNA form, the CDR3 reads TGTGCCAGCAGAGAGGACAGGGCAACTTATCAGCCCCAGCATTTT.